The entry that follows covers one T cell receptor beta chain sequence. Its antigen is as yet unknown. Donors were drawn from the approximately 110-subject validation cohort, separate from the roughly 610-subject first cohort. The sample originates from a study of cytomegalovirus exposure and HLA in healthy donors. General study results and limits: The tendency of first-cohort TCR clusters to co-occur in the approximately 120 validation repertoires was identified by a subsequent analysis. As was reported, the classifier diagnosed cytomegalovirus status with high specificity and sensitivity. The study listed approximately 170 cytomegalovirus-associated TCR beta chains.

Germline V lookup: CDR1 SGHTA, CDR2 FQGNSA. The CDR3 covers 17 residues. Germline trimming cut 5 bases from V and 2 bases from J; bases unmatched to any gene: 6. The assay was immunoSEQ multiplex PCR, and TCRdb's table has in-frame clones only and misses some. The sample includes some 170,000 clones, around 96% of them seen just once. Sequencing input: PBMCs. This receptor was taken from a woman aged 18-30 years in good health and CMV-seronegative. This chain connects TRBV7-2 to TRBJ2-7; 16 bases map to TRBD2. DNA of the CDR3: TGTGCCAGCAGCAAAATAGGGACTAGCGGGGGGGCCTACGAGCAGTACTTC. This codes for CASSKIGTSGGAYEQYF. Full variable domain (rest looked up from reference TRBV7-2 and TRBJ2-7): GAGVSQSPSNKVTEKGKDVELRCDPISGHTALYWYRQSLGQGLEFLIYFQGNSAPDKSGLPSDRFSAERTGGSVSTLTIQRTQQEDSAVYLCASSKIGTSGGAYEQYFGPGTRLTVT.